This entry lists 29 T cell receptor beta chains sequenced from one sample in a study of beta chain features in type 1 diabetes. Points from the study as a whole: Moderately but significantly shorter TCRB CDR3s were found in Type 1 diabetes patients in all four CD4+ subsets.

The investigators reverse transcribed all of the isolated RNA, so they sequenced expressed TCRB transcripts. Some clones are missing from TCRdb's copy, which holds only in-frame ones; the method was immunoSEQ multiplex PCR. The table shows 600,000 to 750,000 clones, with around 12% occurring only once. These TCRs' antigens remain unknown. The sequencing input was naive CD4+ T cells from blood. The receptor source for this set is a man aged 25 to 45 with type 1 diabetes.

The chain uses TRBV10-1 and TRBJ2-5; no clear D. The CDR3 length is 15 residues. Germline CDR1 WNHNN, CDR2 SYGVQD (reference sequence). Trimming removed 5 bases at V and 5 bases at J, with 18 bases between. The CDR3 DNA follows: TGCGCCAGCAGTTTGGGTAATTCGATTCCGGAGACCCAGTACTTC. Translating gives CASSLGNSIPETQYF.

This clone was found a few times. The genes are TRBV29-1 and TRBJ2-3; the D gene is possibly TRBD1 (7 bases). The germline CDR1 and CDR2 sequences are SQVTM and ANQGSEA. The length of the CDR3 is 13 residues. V was trimmed by 7 bases and J by 0 bases, leaving 11 bases between them. In DNA form, the CDR3 reads TGCAGCGCAGGGGGAGGAAGCACAGATACGCAGTATTTT. Encoded protein: CSAGGGSTDTQYF.

The genes are TRBV6-5 and TRBJ2-7; D unclear. Trimming removed 5 bases at V and 0 bases at J, with 11 bases between. The CDR3 covers 14 residues. Germline assignment: CDR1 MNHEY and CDR2 SVGAGI. This CDR3 is CASSPPQLSYEQYF. The CDR3 DNA follows: TGTGCCAGCAGTCCCCCACAGCTCTCCTACGAGCAGTACTTC.

This clone came up a few times. The V call is TRBV13, the J call TRBJ2-7; no firm D call. In germline, CDR1 is PRHDT, CDR2 FYEKMQ (reference sequence). V lost 4 bases to trimming and J lost 2 bases, with 3 bases between them. The CDR3 contains 11 residues. The DNA for the CDR3 is TGTGCCAGCAGCTCGACCTACGAGCAGTACTTC. This codes for CASSSTYEQYF.

V usage is TRBV4-1 and J usage is TRBJ1-5; 9 bases fit TRBD1. Germline V CDR1 and CDR2: MGHRA, YSYEKL. The V segment lost 3 bases and the J segment 0 bases; nucleotides outside the gene matches: 6. The CDR3 extends over 17 amino acids. The CDR3 DNA reads TGCGCCAGCAGCCAGGGGGACAGGGCGAATAGCAATCAGCCCCAGCATTTT. As protein: CASSQGDRANSNQPQHF.

V is TRBV25-1 and J is TRBJ1-5; D call uncertain. This CDR3 is built from 13 residues. Germline CDR1 is MGHDK and CDR2 is SYGVNS. V was trimmed by 4 bases and J by 7 bases, leaving 11 bases between them. CDR3 sequence reads: CASSVALDQPQHF. The CDR3, as DNA: TGTGCCAGCAGTGTTGCTCTTGACCAGCCCCAGCATTTT.

This clone was counted a few times. V is TRBV4-1 and J is TRBJ2-3, with a tentative D call TRBD1 (6 bases). Trimming stripped 0 bases from V and 6 bases from J, with 22 bases between. This CDR3 contains 18 residues. Germline loops: CDR1 MGHRA, CDR2 YSYEKL. CDR3 in amino acids: CASSQDPRIQGRKDTQYF. CDR3 nucleotide sequence: TGCGCCAGCAGCCAAGACCCAAGAATCCAGGGGCGAAAGGATACGCAGTATTTT.

This chain connects TRBV9 to TRBJ2-3; 7 bases map to TRBD1. V lost 3 bases to trimming and J lost 6 bases; unmatched junction nucleotides: 13. Germline values: CDR1 SGDLS, CDR2 YYNGEE. The CDR3 contains 16 residues. The CDR3 spells CASSARDSPQPDTQYF. The CDR3 DNA follows: TGTGCCAGCAGCGCAAGGGACAGTCCACAACCCGATACGCAGTATTTT. The full variable domain, in which reference TRBV9 and TRBJ2-3 provide the parts outside the CDR3, is DSGVTQTPKHLITATGQRVTLRCSPRSGDLSVYWYQQSLDQGLQFLIQYYNGEERAKGNILERFSAQQFPDLHSELNLSSLELGDSALYFCASSARDSPQPDTQYFGPGTRLTVL.

This clone has more than one count but fewer than ten. The J gene is TRBJ1-2, the V gene TRBV5-8; D unclear. The germline V gene has CDR1 SGHTS and CDR2 YDEGEE. V lost 7 bases, J lost 4 bases, and 14 bases lay in between. The CDR3 runs to 13 residues. The CDR3 reads CASHFGQSYGYTF. Here the CDR3 DNA reads TGTGCCAGCCACTTTGGGCAGAGCTATGGCTACACCTTC. Drawing the rest from reference TRBV5-8 and TRBJ1-2, the complete variable domain is EAGVTQSPTHLIKTRGQQATLRCSPISGHTSVYWYQQALGLGLQFLLWYDEGEERNRGNFPPRFSGRQFPNYSSELNVNALELEDSALYLCASHFGQSYGYTFGSGTRLTVV.

V is TRBV27 and J is TRBJ1-1; D is undetermined. The germline gives CDR1 MNHEY, CDR2 SMNVEV (reference sequence). V lost 4 bases and J 5 bases, leaving 11 bases between the germline ends. The length of the CDR3 is 13 residues. The CDR3 loop is CASSSLFRTEAFF. CDR3 DNA sequence: TGTGCCAGCAGTTCCCTTTTTAGGACTGAAGCTTTCTTT.

This clone showed up just a few times. V usage is TRBV14 and J usage is TRBJ2-2; possible D gene TRBD2, 6 bases. Trimming removed 0 bases from V and 4 bases from J, with 6 bases in between. Germline CDR1 SGHDN, CDR2 FVKESK. The CDR3 totals 14 residues. As DNA, the CDR3 is TGTGCCAGCAGCCAAGAGGGGGGCACCGGGGAGCTGTTTTTT. Its translation: CASSQEGGTGELFF.

As to this clone: Different DNA sequences within this sample yield the same CDR3. The rearrangement joins TRBV4-3 to TRBJ2-7; no clear D gene. There are 12 residues in the CDR3. V was pared by 0 bases and J by 6 bases, with 6 bases between. In germline, CDR1 is LGHNA, CDR2 YSLEER. The CDR3 DNA is TGCGCCAGCAGCCAAGATCGCGGCGAGCAGTACTTC. As protein: CASSQDRGEQYF.

This chain connects TRBV10-2 to TRBJ1-5; 7 nucleotides agree with TRBD1. The CDR3 consists of 13 residues. Germline V gives CDR1 WSHSY, CDR2 SAAADI. The V gene end was trimmed by 7 bases and the J gene end by 1 base; junction bases not matched to a gene: 1. CDR3 bases: TGCGCCAGCAAACAGGGGAGCAATCAGCCCCAGCATTTT. It is translated as CASKQGSNQPQHF.

This clone was seen more than once but under ten times. The chain is built from TRBV10-3 and TRBJ1-1; D gene uncertain. Germline CDR1 and CDR2: ENHRY and SYGVKD. The V end lost 1 base, the J end lost 1 base, and 10 bases lay between the germline ends. CDR3 size: 15 residues. CDR3 DNA: TGTGCCATCAGTGAGTTTGAGGGAAAGAACACTGAAGCTTTCTTT. It specifies CAISEFEGKNTEAFF.

This clone has only a few counts. The rearrangement links TRBV9 to TRBJ2-7; D remains unclear. The CDR3 loop spans 11 amino acids. Trimming took off 1 base at V and 6 bases at J, with 5 bases between the two ends. The germline gives CDR1 SGDLS, CDR2 YYNGEE. The CDR3 nucleotides read TGTGCCAGCAGCGTAATCGCCGAGCAGTACTTC. Residues: CASSVIAEQYF.

This clone was counted only a few times. V and J are TRBV18 and TRBJ2-3; 8 nucleotides align to TRBD2. CDR1 KGHSH and CDR2 LQKENI come from the germline V gene. The CDR3 extends over 15 amino acids. The V gene end was trimmed by 3 bases and the J gene end by 3 bases; junction bases not matched to a gene: 5. CDR3 in DNA: TGTGCCAGCTCACCGAGCGGGGGTGAGACAGATACGCAGTATTTT. Amino acid sequence: CASSPSGGETDTQYF.

This clone came up a few times. The rearrangement uses TRBV30 and TRBJ1-2, with no clear D. V lost 5 bases and J lost 7, with 17 bases in between. Germline CDR1 reads GTSNPN; CDR2 reads SVGIG (reference sequence). The CDR3 is 13 amino acids. For the CDR3, the DNA is TGTGCCTGGGACCCGGGAGACACGGGTGGCTACACCTTC. Amino acids: CAWDPGDTGGYTF.

The V gene is TRBV18, the J gene TRBJ1-1, with no clear D. The V end lost 6 bases, the J end lost 3 bases, and 17 bases lay between the germline ends. Germline CDR1 is KGHSH and CDR2 is LQKENI. This CDR3 contains 15 residues. DNA of the CDR3: TGTGCCAGCTCTCCCCGAAAGGGTGGGGACACTGAAGCTTTCTTT. Its translation is CASSPRKGGDTEAFF.

The V call is TRBV30, the J call TRBJ1-4; no firm D call. The CDR3 is 16 amino acids. The ends were cut back, 0 bases at V and 3 bases at J, with 14 bases in the middle. Looked up from germline, CDR1 is GTSNPN and CDR2 is SVGIG (reference sequence). CDR3 sequence reads: CAWSVNNGIANEKLFF. The CDR3 DNA reads as TGTGCCTGGAGTGTAAATAACGGTATTGCTAATGAAAAACTGTTTTTT.

This clone occurred a few times. This sequence joins TRBV29-1 and TRBJ2-2, with 8 bases matching TRBD1. CDR1 and CDR2 (germline): SQVTM, ANQGSEA. This CDR3 is built from 15 residues. Trimming took 0 bases from V and 5 from J; bases not matched to a gene: 5. As DNA, the CDR3 is TGCAGCGTTGAAGATCAACAGGGGGGAACCGGGGAGCTGTTTTTT. It specifies CSVEDQQGGTGELFF.

This clone was picked up a small number of times. The chain links TRBV19 to TRBJ2-6; D unresolved. The CDR3 length is 14 residues. Trimming shortened V by 7 bases and J by 1 base, and 8 bases separated the two germline ends. From germline, CDR1 is LNHDA and CDR2 SQIVND (reference sequence). DNA for the CDR3: TGTGCCAGTAAGTCGTCTTCTGGGGCCAACGTCCTGACTTTC. Its protein is CASKSSSGANVLTF.

The chain carries TRBV27 and TRBJ1-2, with D unresolved. The CDR3 is 13 amino acids. From germline, CDR1 is MNHEY and CDR2 SMNVEV (reference sequence). The V gene lost 2 bases and the J gene lost 5 bases, with 9 bases spanning the gap. The chain's CDR3 is CASSLDRWYGYTF. The CDR3, as DNA: TGTGCCAGCAGTTTAGATAGATGGTATGGCTACACCTTC.

The V gene is TRBV18, the J gene TRBJ1-5; TRBD1 might be the D (5 bases). Germline assignment: CDR1 KGHSH and CDR2 LQKENI. This CDR3 spans 15 amino acids. With 3 bases removed from V and 9 bases from J, the gap between germline ends came to 18 bases. The CDR3 loop is CASSPPDGGGGPQHF. Written as DNA, the CDR3 is TGTGCCAGCTCACCGCCGGACGGCGGCGGGGGGCCCCAGCATTTT. The full variable domain, in which reference TRBV18 and TRBJ1-5 provide the parts outside the CDR3, is NAGVMQNPRHLVRRRGQEARLRCSPMKGHSHVYWYRQLPEEGLKFMVYLQKENIIDESGMPKERFSAEFPKEGPSILRIQQVVRGDSAAYFCASSPPDGGGGPQHFGDGTRLSIL.

The rearrangement links TRBV5-6 to TRBJ2-5, with TRBD2 identical over 7 bases. J was trimmed by 3 bases and V by 1 base; bases with no gene match: 6. CDR3 size: 15 residues. Germline V gene sequence: CDR1 SGHDT, CDR2 YYEEEE. The CDR3 spells CASSLRGAGEETQYF. The CDR3 DNA follows: TGTGCCAGCAGCTTGAGAGGGGCGGGGGAAGAGACCCAGTACTTC.

The chain recombines TRBV11-1 with TRBJ1-4, with D uncertain. The ends were cut back, 5 bases at V and 14 bases at J, with 15 bases in the middle. Germline V CDR1 and CDR2: SGHAT, FQDESV (reference sequence). CDR3 length: 12 residues. The CDR3 nucleotides are TGTGCCAGCAGCGCACACCGGGAGGTGCTGTTTTTT. It encodes CASSAHREVLFF.

The V gene is TRBV4-3, the J gene TRBJ1-6, with D perhaps matching TRBD1 (5 bases). The CDR3 covers 15 residues. V lost 1 base and J 10 bases, leaving 14 bases between the germline ends. Germline V lookup: CDR1 LGHNA, CDR2 YSLEER. The CDR3 DNA reads as TGCGCCAGCAGCCAAGGGGGCAGTGTAAGATCACCCCTCCACTTT. The encoded protein is CASSQGGSVRSPLHF.

The chain carries TRBV5-5 and TRBJ2-3; 10 nucleotides line up with TRBD2. V lost 7 bases and J lost 0; bases outside the gene matches: 2. CDR1 and CDR2 (germline): SGHKS, YYEKEE (reference sequence). The CDR3 consists of 14 residues. CDR3: CASGTSASTDTQYF. In DNA, the CDR3 is TGTGCCAGCGGGACTAGCGCGAGCACAGATACGCAGTATTTT.

This clone was seen more than once but under ten times. The rearrangement links TRBV7-9 to TRBJ2-4; D may be TRBD1 (6 bases). There are 12 residues in the CDR3. The V gene's germline CDR1 is SEHNR and CDR2 FQNEAQ (reference sequence). Deletions cut 2 bases from V and 13 bases from J, with 12 bases between. In nucleotides, the CDR3 is TGTGCCAGCAGCTTAACTGGGGGCGCCCAGTACTTC. Protein: CASSLTGGAQYF.

The chain is built from TRBV9 and TRBJ1-5; D unclear. CDR1 SGDLS and CDR2 YYNGEE come from the germline V gene. This CDR3 contains 16 residues. Trimming removed 5 bases from V and 2 bases from J, with 17 bases in between. This chain's CDR3 is CASSSPRGSGNQPQHF. The CDR3 DNA reads TGTGCCAGCAGTTCCCCCAGAGGTAGCGGCAATCAGCCCCAGCATTTT.